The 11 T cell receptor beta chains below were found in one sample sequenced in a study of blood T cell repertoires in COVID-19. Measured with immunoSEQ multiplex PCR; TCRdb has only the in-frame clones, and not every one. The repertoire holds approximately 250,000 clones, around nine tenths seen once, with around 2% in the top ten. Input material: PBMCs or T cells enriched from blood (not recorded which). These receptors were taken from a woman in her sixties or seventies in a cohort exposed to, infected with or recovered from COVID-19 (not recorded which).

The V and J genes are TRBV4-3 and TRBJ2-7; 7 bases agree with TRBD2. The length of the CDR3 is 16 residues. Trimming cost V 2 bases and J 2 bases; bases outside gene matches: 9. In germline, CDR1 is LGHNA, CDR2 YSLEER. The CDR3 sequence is CASSQRVSGQTYEQYF. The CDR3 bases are TGCGCCAGCAGCCAAAGGGTTAGCGGGCAAACCTACGAGCAGTACTTC.

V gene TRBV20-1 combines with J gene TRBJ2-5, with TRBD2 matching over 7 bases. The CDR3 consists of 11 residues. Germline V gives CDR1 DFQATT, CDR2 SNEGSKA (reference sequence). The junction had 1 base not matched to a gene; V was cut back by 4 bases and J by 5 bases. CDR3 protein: CSATGGETQYF. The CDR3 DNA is TGCAGTGCTACCGGGGGGGAGACCCAGTACTTC.

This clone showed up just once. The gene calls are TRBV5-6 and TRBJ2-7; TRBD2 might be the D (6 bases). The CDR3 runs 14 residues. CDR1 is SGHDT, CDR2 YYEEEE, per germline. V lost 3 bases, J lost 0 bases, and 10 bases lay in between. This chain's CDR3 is CASSYAGHSYEQYF. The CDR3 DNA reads TGTGCCAGCAGCTACGCGGGGCACTCCTACGAGCAGTACTTC.

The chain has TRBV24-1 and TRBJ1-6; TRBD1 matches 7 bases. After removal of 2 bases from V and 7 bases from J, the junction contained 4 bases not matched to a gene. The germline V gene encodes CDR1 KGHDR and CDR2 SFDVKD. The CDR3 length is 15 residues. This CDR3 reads CATSDWGQLNSPLHF. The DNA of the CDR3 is TGTGCCACCAGTGATTGGGGACAGCTAAATTCACCCCTCCACTTT.

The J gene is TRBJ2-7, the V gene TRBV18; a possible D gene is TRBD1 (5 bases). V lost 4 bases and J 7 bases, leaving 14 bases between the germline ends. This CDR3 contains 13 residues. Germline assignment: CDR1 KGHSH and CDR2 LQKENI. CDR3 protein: CASSRSPQGEQYF. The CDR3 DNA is TGTGCCAGCTCACGTAGTCCCCAGGGAGAGCAGTACTTC.

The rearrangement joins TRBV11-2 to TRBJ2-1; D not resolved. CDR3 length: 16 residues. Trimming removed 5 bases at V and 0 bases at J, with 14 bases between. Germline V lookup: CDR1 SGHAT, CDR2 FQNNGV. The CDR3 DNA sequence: TGTGCCAGCAGCCCGCTTGGCCATGGCTCCTACAATGAGCAGTTCTTC. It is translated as CASSPLGHGSYNEQFF.

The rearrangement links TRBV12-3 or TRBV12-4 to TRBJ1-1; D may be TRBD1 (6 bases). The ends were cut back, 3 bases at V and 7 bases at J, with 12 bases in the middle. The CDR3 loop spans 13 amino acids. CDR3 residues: CASSFGQGLEAFF. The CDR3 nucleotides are TGTGCCAGCAGTTTTGGGCAGGGGCTTGAAGCTTTCTTT.

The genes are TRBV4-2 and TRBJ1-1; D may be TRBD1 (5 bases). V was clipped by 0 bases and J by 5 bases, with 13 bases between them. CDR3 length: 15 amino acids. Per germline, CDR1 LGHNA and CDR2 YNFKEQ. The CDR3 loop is CASSQDAAGGTEAFF. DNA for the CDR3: TGTGCCAGCAGCCAAGATGCGGCGGGGGGGACTGAAGCTTTCTTT.

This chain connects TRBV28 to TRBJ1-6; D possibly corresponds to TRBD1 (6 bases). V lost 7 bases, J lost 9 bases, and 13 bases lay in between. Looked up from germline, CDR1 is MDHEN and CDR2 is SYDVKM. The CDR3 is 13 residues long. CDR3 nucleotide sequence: TGTGCCAGCATAACAGGGTGGGGTTCACCCCTCCACTTT. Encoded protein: CASITGWGSPLHF.

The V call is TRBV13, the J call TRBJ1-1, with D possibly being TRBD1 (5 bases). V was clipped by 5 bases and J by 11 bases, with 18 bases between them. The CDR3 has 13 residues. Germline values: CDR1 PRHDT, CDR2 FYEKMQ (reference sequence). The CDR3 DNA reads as TGTGCCAGCAGCGAGACGGGGGGTATTCGCGCTTTCTTT. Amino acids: CASSETGGIRAFF. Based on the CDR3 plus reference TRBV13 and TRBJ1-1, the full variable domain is AAGVIQSPRHLIKEKRETATLKCYPIPRHDTVYWYQQGPGQDPQFLISFYEKMQSDKGSIPDRFSAQQFSDYHSELNMSSLELGDSALYFCASSETGGIRAFFGQGTRLTVV.

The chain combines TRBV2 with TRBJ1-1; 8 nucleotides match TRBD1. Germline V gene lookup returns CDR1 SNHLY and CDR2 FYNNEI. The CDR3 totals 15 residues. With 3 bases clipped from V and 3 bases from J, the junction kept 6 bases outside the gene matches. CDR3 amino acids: CASSEDRVRDTEAFF. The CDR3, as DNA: TGTGCCAGCAGTGAGGACAGGGTTAGGGACACTGAAGCTTTCTTT.